This passage covers 21 T cell receptor beta chains from one sample sequenced in a study of TIL therapy for anti-PD-1-resistant metastatic lung cancer. This was the immunoSEQ v3 assay. Sequencing was performed with immunoSEQ multiplex PCR; in TCRdb, only in-frame clones are kept and a portion is missing. Among more than 45,000 clones, roughly 70% were seen once, and the ten largest hold around 1.9%. The time point: pre-treatment sample, taken before nivolumab and TIL therapy. The input for sequencing was blood, taken at baseline. These TCRs come from a person aged 25-79 years with non-small cell lung cancer.

CDR3 in amino acids: CASSPGGRETQYF. CDR3 nucleotide sequence: TGTGCCAGCAGCCCAGGGGGCAGGGAGACCCAGTACTTC. The chain joins TRBV11-2 to TRBJ2-5; 8 nucleotides match TRBD1. Unmatched junction bases numbered 4, after V lost 5 bases and J lost 5 bases. CDR3 size: 13 residues. Germline values: CDR1 SGHAT, CDR2 FQNNGV.

The genes are TRBV30 and TRBJ2-5; 9 bases align to TRBD1. The CDR3 totals 16 residues. The V gene's germline CDR1 is GTSNPN and CDR2 SVGIG (reference sequence). Germline trimming cut 2 bases from V and 1 base from J; bases unmatched to any gene: 8. The CDR3 spells CAWSMSGTGFQETQYF. The CDR3 bases are TGTGCCTGGAGTATGTCCGGGACAGGGTTCCAAGAGACCCAGTACTTC.

The chain employs TRBV6-1 and TRBJ2-5, with no clear D. The CDR3 covers 13 residues. Between the trimmed V and J ends, which lost 6 bases and 5 bases, there was a span of 13 bases. Germline lookup yields CDR1 MNHNS and CDR2 SASEGT. Written as DNA, the CDR3 is TGTGCCAGCAGCACGACCAAGAGGGAGACCCAGTACTTC. This gives the protein CASSTTKRETQYF.

The chain carries TRBV30 and TRBJ2-7; D assignment may be TRBD1 or TRBD2 (5 bases each). V lost 5 bases to trimming and J lost 1 base, with 12 bases between them. This CDR3 spans 13 amino acids. The germline V gene encodes CDR1 GTSNPN and CDR2 SVGIG (reference sequence). The CDR3 is CAWSDGASYEQYF. DNA for the CDR3: TGTGCCTGGTCAGACGGGGCTTCCTACGAGCAGTACTTC.

The CDR3 reads CASSLEAGHTYEQYF. The CDR3, as DNA: TGTGCCAGCAGCTTAGAGGCGGGGCACACCTACGAGCAGTACTTC. V usage is TRBV11-2 and J usage is TRBJ2-7; possibly TRBD2 for D (6 bases). Germline lookup yields CDR1 SGHAT and CDR2 FQNNGV. This CDR3 has 15 residues. The V end was cut by 0 bases, the J end by 2 bases, with 11 bases between.

This chain connects TRBV29-1 to TRBJ2-7; D unresolved. The length of the CDR3 is 11 residues. Germline CDR1 is SQVTM and CDR2 is ANQGSEA. V was trimmed by 4 bases and J by 5 bases, leaving 9 bases between them. CDR3 sequence reads: CSVAETNEQYF. The CDR3 DNA sequence: TGCAGCGTTGCAGAAACTAACGAGCAGTACTTC.

The chain recombines TRBV6-1 with TRBJ2-3; D is perhaps TRBD1 (6 bases). Trimming pared 2 bases from V and 6 bases from J, leaving 15 bases between. Germline V CDR1 and CDR2: MNHNS, SASEGT. This CDR3 contains 15 residues. The DNA of the CDR3 is TGTGCCAGCAGTGAACGCCCGACAGGCCTGGATACGCAGTATTTT. This encodes CASSERPTGLDTQYF.

The CDR3 DNA reads as TGTGCTAGTGGACCACAGGGGGCCGGACCCTATGAGCAGTTCTTC. Residues: CASGPQGAGPYEQFF. V usage is TRBV12-5 and J usage is TRBJ2-1; TRBD1 matches at 9 bases. The length of the CDR3 is 15 residues. Losses at the gene ends were 6 bases for V and 8 bases for J; bases not matched to a gene: 11. Germline CDR1 LGHNT, CDR2 FRNRAP.

The chain joins TRBV6-5 to TRBJ2-1; perhaps TRBD2 as D (6 bases). V dropped 2 bases and J dropped 7 bases, with 15 bases sitting between them. Germline values: CDR1 MNHEY, CDR2 SVGAGI. The CDR3 has 15 residues. The CDR3 DNA sequence: TGTGCCAGCAGTTACCCGGGACTTACCGGGAATGAGCAGTTCTTC. Its protein product is CASSYPGLTGNEQFF.

The chain carries TRBV4-1 and TRBJ2-3, with D possibly TRBD2 on 5 matching bases. Germline V CDR1 and CDR2: MGHRA, YSYEKL. This CDR3 has 16 residues. V shed 4 bases and J shed 1 base, with 15 bases lying between them. CDR3 nucleotide sequence: TGCGCCAGCAGCCCCTCAAAGGGAGTGGGCACAGATACGCAGTATTTT. Encoded protein: CASSPSKGVGTDTQYF.

This chain uses TRBV7-2 with TRBJ1-5; 8 bases map to TRBD1. V lost 5 bases, J lost 3 bases, and 6 bases stayed unmatched. From germline, CDR1 is SGHTA and CDR2 FQGNSA. The CDR3 length is 15 residues. Written as DNA, the CDR3 is TGTGCCAGCAGCGCTCAGGGGGCACTCAATCAGCCCCAGCATTTT. Its translation: CASSAQGALNQPQHF. Combining the CDR3 with reference TRBV7-2 and TRBJ1-5 gives the whole variable domain GAGVSQSPSNKVTEKGKDVELRCDPISGHTALYWYRQSLGQGLEFLIYFQGNSAPDKSGLPSDRFSAERTGGSVSTLTIQRTQQEDSAVYLCASSAQGALNQPQHFGDGTRLSIL.

The chain carries TRBV4-3 and TRBJ2-1, with D unresolved. The CDR3 totals 13 residues. V lost 4 bases to trimming and J lost 9 bases, with 13 bases between them. Per germline, CDR1 LGHNA and CDR2 YSLEER. CDR3 bases: TGCGCCAGCAGCCCACATGTCATGGGTGAGCAGTTCTTC. Translating gives CASSPHVMGEQFF.

The rearrangement links TRBV4-2 to TRBJ2-7, with D possibly being TRBD1 (6 bases). Germline loops: CDR1 LGHNA, CDR2 YNFKEQ. The CDR3 length is 15 residues. Trimming stripped 0 bases from V and 3 bases from J, with 12 bases between. The CDR3: CASSQETGKRYEQYF. The CDR3 DNA sequence: TGTGCCAGCAGCCAAGAGACAGGCAAACGCTACGAGCAGTACTTC.

The rearrangement uses TRBV4-2 and TRBJ2-4, with D possibly TRBD1 on 6 matching bases. This CDR3 comprises 17 residues. Germline V gives CDR1 LGHNA, CDR2 YNFKEQ. Trimming shortened V by 1 base and J by 2 bases, and 15 bases separated the two germline ends. CDR3 coding DNA: TGTGCCAGCAGCCAAGGTACCAGGGGTGGTTCCAAAAACATTCAGTACTTC. This sequence encodes CASSQGTRGGSKNIQYF.

The chain has TRBV29-1 and TRBJ1-2; 8 bases fit TRBD1. The CDR3 covers 16 residues. V lost 4 bases, J lost 7 bases, and 17 bases stayed unmatched. CDR1 is SQVTM, CDR2 ANQGSEA, per germline. CDR3 residues: CSVANIPGQGSGGYTF. The CDR3 DNA sequence: TGCAGCGTTGCCAATATACCCGGACAGGGATCCGGTGGCTACACCTTC.

The chain has TRBV30 and TRBJ2-7; TRBD2 is a possible D gene (7 bases). The CDR3 is made up of 15 amino acids. Germline V gene lookup returns CDR1 GTSNPN and CDR2 SVGIG (reference sequence). With 5 bases removed from V and 5 bases from J, the gap between germline ends came to 22 bases. As DNA, the CDR3 is TGTGCCTGGGATTTTCTTAGGGGGGGCAACGACGAGCAGTACTTC. Protein product: CAWDFLRGGNDEQYF.

The J gene is TRBJ2-5, the V gene TRBV9, with D unclear. Trimming removed 1 base from V and 1 base from J, with 5 bases in between. The CDR3 runs to 13 residues. Germline V gene sequence: CDR1 SGDLS, CDR2 YYNGEE. The CDR3 sequence: CASSVQSQETQYF. The CDR3 DNA follows: TGTGCCAGCAGCGTACAGTCCCAAGAGACCCAGTACTTC. The full variable domain, its missing parts supplied by reference TRBV9 and TRBJ2-5, is DSGVTQTPKHLITATGQRVTLRCSPRSGDLSVYWYQQSLDQGLQFLIQYYNGEERAKGNILERFSAQQFPDLHSELNLSSLELGDSALYFCASSVQSQETQYFGPGTRLLVL.

The chain combines TRBV25-1 with TRBJ1-2; no clear D gene. Trimming pared 10 bases from V and 3 bases from J, leaving 12 bases between. The CDR3 covers 12 residues. Germline CDR1 and CDR2: MGHDK and SYGVNS. The CDR3 DNA reads as TGTGCCACCACCTCAACCGACTATGGCTACACCTTC. Residues: CATTSTDYGYTF.

The J gene is TRBJ2-5, the V gene TRBV29-1; 8 bases are shared with TRBD1. The CDR3 runs to 13 residues. The trim removed 7 bases at V and 2 bases at J, leaving 6 bases unmatched. Germline-derived CDR1 and CDR2 are SQVTM and ANQGSEA. The chain's CDR3 is CSAGQGRQETQYF. DNA of the CDR3: TGCAGCGCCGGACAGGGCAGACAAGAGACCCAGTACTTC.

The chain employs TRBV10-1 and TRBJ1-4, with TRBD1 matching over 10 bases. The V and J ends lost 6 bases and 8 bases, in that order; junction bases with no gene match: 6. The CDR3 spans 14 residues. The germline gives CDR1 WNHNN, CDR2 SYGVQD (reference sequence). For the CDR3, the DNA is TGCGCCAGCAGCGGGACAGGGGTGGAGGAAAAACTGTTTTTT. It codes for CASSGTGVEEKLFF.

V gene TRBV13 combines with J gene TRBJ1-3; D remains ambiguous. Germline V gene data show CDR1 as PRHDT and CDR2 as FYEKMQ (reference sequence). There are 15 residues in the CDR3. Trimming took off 5 bases at V and 3 bases at J, with 14 bases between the two ends. CDR3 nucleotide sequence: TGTGCCAGCAGCGCCTCCACGGGCCTTGGAAACACCATATATTTT. It specifies CASSASTGLGNTIYF.